The present entry profiles one TCR beta chain with its context. The assay was immunoSEQ multiplex PCR, and TCRdb's table has in-frame clones only and misses some. The data show over 85,000 clones, roughly 86% seen once. The record originates from a study of blood T cell repertoires in COVID-19. Study-level information: Samples representing acute and convalescent COVID-19 were sourced from the United States, Italy and Spain. In each case, the material was cDNA or gDNA derived from T cells, B-cell-depleted T cells, or PBMCs.

After removal of 4 bases from V and 1 base from J, the junction contained 4 bases not matched to a gene. Germline values: CDR1 SGDLS, CDR2 YYNGEE. CDR3 length equals 16 residues. The sequenced sample consisted of peripheral blood. The chain links TRBV9 to TRBJ2-3, with 12 bases that match TRBD2. The sequence was collected from a human donor in a cohort sampled during active COVID-19. CDR3 nucleotide sequence: TGTGCCAGCAGCCCCCGACTAGCGGGGGGCACAGATACGCAGTATTTT. It translates to CASSPRLAGGTDTQYF.